The rows below give T cell receptor beta chains drawn from one sample of a study of shared clonotypes between healthy human individuals. Profiled with immunoSEQ multiplex PCR; TCRdb holds only in-frame clones, not every one. Among over a million clones listed, around 76% were seen once. Sequencing was carried out using memory CD4+ T cells sorted from blood. The receptor set was obtained from a man younger than 35 in good health. Both conserved end residues are part of each CDR3. The order of the fields is clone size, V gene, D gene, J gene, CDR3 DNA, CDR3 protein. A D gene is named only where the DNA matches it firmly. The size of a clone is reported for some rows only, either as once, few or many, or as a class for expanded clones.

clone size: .; V gene: TRBV10-3; D gene: .; J gene: TRBJ2-3; CDR3 DNA: TGTGCCATCACTCCGGACACCAGAACAGATACGCAGTATTTT; CDR3 protein: CAITPDTRTDTQYF
clone size: .; V gene: TRBV5-1; D gene: .; J gene: TRBJ2-3; CDR3 DNA: TGCGCCAGCAGCTTGGAGGTCTGGGATACGCAGTATTTT; CDR3 protein: CASSLEVWDTQYF
clone size: .; V gene: TRBV2; D gene: .; J gene: TRBJ2-3; CDR3 DNA: TGTGCCAGCAGTGAGGCAGGGGAGGGGAGCCTGGGGACAGATACGCAGTATTTT; CDR3 protein: CASSEAGEGSLGTDTQYF
clone size: .; V gene: TRBV29-1; D gene: .; J gene: TRBJ1-2; CDR3 DNA: TGCAGCGTTGTAGGAGGGTCTAGCGGCTACACCTTC; CDR3 protein: CSVVGGSSGYTF
clone size: .; V gene: TRBV6-5; D gene: .; J gene: TRBJ2-1; CDR3 DNA: TGTGCCAGCAGCCGAGGGGGTAGCAGGAATGAGCAGTTCTTC; CDR3 protein: CASSRGGSRNEQFF
clone size: .; V gene: TRBV6-5; D gene: .; J gene: TRBJ2-5; CDR3 DNA: TGTGCCAGCAGACCGGCGGGCGGGGAGACCCAGTACTTC; CDR3 protein: CASRPAGGETQYF
clone size: .; V gene: TRBV27; D gene: .; J gene: TRBJ2-3; CDR3 DNA: TGTGCCAGCAGTTTAGATACGACAGAGGGCACAGATACGCAGTATTTT; CDR3 protein: CASSLDTTEGTDTQYF
clone size: many; V gene: TRBV2; D gene: .; J gene: TRBJ1-3; CDR3 DNA: TGTGCCAGCAGCCAAGGGTGGGACACCATATATTTT; CDR3 protein: CASSQGWDTIYF
clone size: .; V gene: TRBV19; D gene: .; J gene: TRBJ1-5; CDR3 DNA: TGTGCCAGTAGCTCTGGAACTGGGAATCAGCCCCAGCATTTT; CDR3 protein: CASSSGTGNQPQHF
clone size: .; V gene: TRBV7-9; D gene: .; J gene: TRBJ1-2; CDR3 DNA: TGTGCCAGCAGCTTAGGTCAGAATAACTATGGCTACACCTTC; CDR3 protein: CASSLGQNNYGYTF
clone size: .; V gene: TRBV28; D gene: .; J gene: TRBJ2-7; CDR3 DNA: TGTGCCAGCAGTTTGCGGGGACAGCGTACCTACGAGCAGTACTTC; CDR3 protein: CASSLRGQRTYEQYF
clone size: .; V gene: TRBV5-1; D gene: TRBD1; J gene: TRBJ1-4; CDR3 DNA: TGCGCCAGCAGCCAGGGACAGGGCTCAACTAATGAAAAACTGTTTTTT; CDR3 protein: CASSQGQGSTNEKLFF
clone size: .; V gene: TRBV4-3; D gene: .; J gene: TRBJ1-3; CDR3 DNA: TGCGCCAGCAGCCAAGAAGTCCCCTCTGGAAACACCATATATTTT; CDR3 protein: CASSQEVPSGNTIYF
clone size: .; V gene: TRBV30; D gene: .; J gene: TRBJ1-3; CDR3 DNA: TGTGCCCGGGCGATTACCTCTGGAAACACCATATATTTT; CDR3 protein: CARAITSGNTIYF
clone size: .; V gene: TRBV25-1; D gene: .; J gene: TRBJ1-2; CDR3 DNA: TGTGCCAGCAGTGACCTCGCACAGGTCCATGGCTACACCTTC; CDR3 protein: CASSDLAQVHGYTF
clone size: .; V gene: TRBV6-6; D gene: .; J gene: TRBJ1-3; CDR3 DNA: TGTGCCAGCAGTTACGGGACACCGAACTCTGGAAACACCATATATTTT; CDR3 protein: CASSYGTPNSGNTIYF
clone size: .; V gene: TRBV5-5; D gene: .; J gene: TRBJ2-3; CDR3 DNA: TGTGCCAGCAGCCGGGGGTATAGCAGATTCGAGGCAGATACGCAGTATTTT; CDR3 protein: CASSRGYSRFEADTQYF
clone size: .; V gene: TRBV7-2; D gene: .; J gene: TRBJ1-3; CDR3 DNA: TGTGCCAGCAGCTTAGCCGTGGTGGGAGCTGGAAACACCATATATTTT; CDR3 protein: CASSLAVVGAGNTIYF
clone size: .; V gene: TRBV19; D gene: TRBD1; J gene: TRBJ1-6; CDR3 DNA: TGTGCCAGTAGTCCAGGGGGGTATAATTCACCCCTCCACTTT; CDR3 protein: CASSPGGYNSPLHF
clone size: .; V gene: TRBV6-5; D gene: .; J gene: TRBJ2-3; CDR3 DNA: TGTGCCAGCAGGTTGACGGACCGCACAGATACGCAGTATTTT; CDR3 protein: CASRLTDRTDTQYF
clone size: .; V gene: TRBV6-6; D gene: .; J gene: TRBJ1-6; CDR3 DNA: TGTGCCAGCAAGGGCAAAGATAATTCACCCCTCCACTTT; CDR3 protein: CASKGKDNSPLHF
clone size: .; V gene: TRBV7-9; D gene: TRBD2; J gene: TRBJ2-3; CDR3 DNA: TGTGCCAGCAGCCCCAGAGGGAGCGGGAGAGGAACAGATACGCAGTATTTT; CDR3 protein: CASSPRGSGRGTDTQYF
clone size: .; V gene: TRBV11-3; D gene: .; J gene: TRBJ2-7; CDR3 DNA: TGTGCCAGCAGCTTAGGCTCCTCCGGGACTTCCTACTTC; CDR3 protein: CASSLGSSGTSYF
clone size: few; V gene: TRBV19; D gene: TRBD1; J gene: TRBJ2-7; CDR3 DNA: TGTGCCAGTAGTCACATACAGGGGGAGTTCAGAGAGCAGTACTTC; CDR3 protein: CASSHIQGEFREQYF
clone size: .; V gene: TRBV5-1; D gene: TRBD1; J gene: TRBJ1-2; CDR3 DNA: TGCGCCAGCAGCTTGGAGGGGGCAAGGGGCTACACCTTC; CDR3 protein: CASSLEGARGYTF
clone size: .; V gene: TRBV30; D gene: .; J gene: TRBJ1-1; CDR3 DNA: TGTGCCTGGAGTGGCCCGGGACGGACCAACACTGAAGCTTTCTTT; CDR3 protein: CAWSGPGRTNTEAFF
clone size: .; V gene: TRBV19; D gene: TRBD1; J gene: TRBJ1-1; CDR3 DNA: TGTGCCAGTAGTACACAGGGGCGCGGAACTGAAGCTTTCTTT; CDR3 protein: CASSTQGRGTEAFF
clone size: .; V gene: TRBV4-1; D gene: .; J gene: TRBJ2-1; CDR3 DNA: TGCGCCAGCAGCCAGACGGTCACTGAGGGGTACAATGAGCAGTTCTTC; CDR3 protein: CASSQTVTEGYNEQFF
clone size: .; V gene: TRBV5-1; D gene: .; J gene: TRBJ1-4; CDR3 DNA: TGCGCCAGCAGCGCTCAGGGGCGAGCTAATGAAAAACTGTTTTTT; CDR3 protein: CASSAQGRANEKLFF
clone size: .; V gene: TRBV7-7; D gene: TRBD2; J gene: TRBJ2-3; CDR3 DNA: TGTGCTAGCAGTCCCGGGACTAGTTCCACAGATACGCAGTATTTT; CDR3 protein: CASSPGTSSTDTQYF
clone size: .; V gene: TRBV7-9; D gene: TRBD1; J gene: TRBJ1-2; CDR3 DNA: TGTGCCAGCAGCTTACTCTCACAGGGGGCGCACAACTATGGCTACACCTTC; CDR3 protein: CASSLLSQGAHNYGYTF
clone size: .; V gene: TRBV30; D gene: .; J gene: TRBJ2-1; CDR3 DNA: TGTGCCTGGAGTGTACCTGTCCGTCGGGGGAACAGGGAGCAGTTCTTC; CDR3 protein: CAWSVPVRRGNREQFF
clone size: .; V gene: TRBV7-2; D gene: TRBD1; J gene: TRBJ2-5; CDR3 DNA: TGTGCCAGCAGCTTAAGGGGCCGGGACAGGGGAACCGAGACCCAGTACTTC; CDR3 protein: CASSLRGRDRGTETQYF
clone size: .; V gene: TRBV28; D gene: TRBD2; J gene: TRBJ2-2; CDR3 DNA: TGTGCCAGCAGTTCCGGGACTAGCGGGACTTACACCGGGGAGCTGTTTTTT; CDR3 protein: CASSSGTSGTYTGELFF
clone size: .; V gene: TRBV28; D gene: .; J gene: TRBJ2-7; CDR3 DNA: TGTGCCGGGGGGAGTATTAGTGAGCAGTACTTC; CDR3 protein: CAGGSISEQYF
clone size: .; V gene: TRBV6-1; D gene: .; J gene: TRBJ2-7; CDR3 DNA: TGTGCCAGCCGTCCCGGGCAGTCCTACGAGCAGTACTTC; CDR3 protein: CASRPGQSYEQYF
clone size: once; V gene: TRBV5-1; D gene: .; J gene: TRBJ2-1; CDR3 DNA: TGCGCCAGCAGCGGGACAGCGGGGAACAATGAGCAGTTCTTC; CDR3 protein: CASSGTAGNNEQFF
clone size: .; V gene: TRBV2; D gene: .; J gene: TRBJ2-7; CDR3 DNA: TGTGCCAGCAGAGACAGTCTCTTGTGGGAGCAGTACTTC; CDR3 protein: CASRDSLLWEQYF
clone size: .; V gene: TRBV9; D gene: TRBD2; J gene: TRBJ2-2; CDR3 DNA: TGTGCCAGCAGCGTGGGTGGACTAGCTGGCCACGGGGAGCTGTTTTTT; CDR3 protein: CASSVGGLAGHGELFF
clone size: .; V gene: TRBV7-2; D gene: .; J gene: TRBJ2-1; CDR3 DNA: TGTGCCAGCAGGAACTGGGATGAGCAGTTCTTC; CDR3 protein: CASRNWDEQFF
clone size: .; V gene: TRBV18; D gene: TRBD2; J gene: TRBJ2-3; CDR3 DNA: TGTGCCAGCTCACCCAGGACTAGCGGGCGGGCAGATACGCAGTATTTT; CDR3 protein: CASSPRTSGRADTQYF
clone size: .; V gene: TRBV7-2; D gene: .; J gene: TRBJ1-2; CDR3 DNA: TGTGCCAGCAGCCACCGGACAGAAGCTAACTATGGCTACACCTTC; CDR3 protein: CASSHRTEANYGYTF
clone size: .; V gene: TRBV2; D gene: .; J gene: TRBJ1-1; CDR3 DNA: TGTGCCAGCAGTGAAGGGGGGATTTCGGTTGAAGCTTTCTTT; CDR3 protein: CASSEGGISVEAFF
clone size: few; V gene: TRBV5-5; D gene: TRBD2; J gene: TRBJ2-7; CDR3 DNA: TGTGCCAGCAGGCGGACTAGCGGGGGCTACGAGCAGTACTTC; CDR3 protein: CASRRTSGGYEQYF
clone size: .; V gene: TRBV29-1; D gene: .; J gene: TRBJ1-1; CDR3 DNA: TGCAGCGGGGCCCAGGGGAAGAACACTGAAGCTTTCTTT; CDR3 protein: CSGAQGKNTEAFF
clone size: .; V gene: TRBV27; D gene: .; J gene: TRBJ1-2; CDR3 DNA: TGTGCCAGCAGTCTAACCTTCGACTCGAAACTCTATGGCTACACCTTC; CDR3 protein: CASSLTFDSKLYGYTF
clone size: .; V gene: TRBV7-2; D gene: .; J gene: TRBJ2-3; CDR3 DNA: TGTGCCAGCAGCCTTAGGGGTGGGGACTATACGCAGTATTTT; CDR3 protein: CASSLRGGDYTQYF
clone size: .; V gene: TRBV6-5; D gene: .; J gene: TRBJ1-5; CDR3 DNA: TGTGCCAGCAGAAGAGGGGGCAATCAGCCCCAGCATTTT; CDR3 protein: CASRRGGNQPQHF
clone size: .; V gene: TRBV5-1; D gene: TRBD2; J gene: TRBJ2-5; CDR3 DNA: TGCGCCAGCAGCTTGGGGGCTAGCGGTCCTCAAGAGACCCAGTACTTC; CDR3 protein: CASSLGASGPQETQYF
clone size: once; V gene: TRBV5-1; D gene: TRBD1; J gene: TRBJ2-7; CDR3 DNA: TGCGCCAGCAGCTTGGAGGGACAGTTTAGCTCCTACGAGCAGTACTTC; CDR3 protein: CASSLEGQFSSYEQYF
clone size: .; V gene: TRBV2; D gene: .; J gene: TRBJ2-3; CDR3 DNA: TGTGCCAGCAGCCCGACTAGGGATACGCAGTATTTT; CDR3 protein: CASSPTRDTQYF
clone size: .; V gene: TRBV5-1; D gene: .; J gene: TRBJ2-4; CDR3 DNA: TGCGCCAGCAGGATTACGGCTAGCGCCAAAAACATTCAGTACTTC; CDR3 protein: CASRITASAKNIQYF
clone size: .; V gene: TRBV5-1; D gene: .; J gene: TRBJ2-6; CDR3 DNA: TGCGCCAGCAGCTTGGCCCCCAGAACTGGGGCCAACGTCCTGACTTTC; CDR3 protein: CASSLAPRTGANVLTF
clone size: .; V gene: TRBV19; D gene: TRBD2; J gene: TRBJ2-3; CDR3 DNA: TGTGCCAGTAGTATCCGCCTAGCGGACACAGATACGCAGTATTTT; CDR3 protein: CASSIRLADTDTQYF
clone size: .; V gene: TRBV2; D gene: TRBD2; J gene: TRBJ2-7; CDR3 DNA: TGTGCCAGCAGTGGTCGAGTAGCGGGCTACGAGCAGTACTTC; CDR3 protein: CASSGRVAGYEQYF